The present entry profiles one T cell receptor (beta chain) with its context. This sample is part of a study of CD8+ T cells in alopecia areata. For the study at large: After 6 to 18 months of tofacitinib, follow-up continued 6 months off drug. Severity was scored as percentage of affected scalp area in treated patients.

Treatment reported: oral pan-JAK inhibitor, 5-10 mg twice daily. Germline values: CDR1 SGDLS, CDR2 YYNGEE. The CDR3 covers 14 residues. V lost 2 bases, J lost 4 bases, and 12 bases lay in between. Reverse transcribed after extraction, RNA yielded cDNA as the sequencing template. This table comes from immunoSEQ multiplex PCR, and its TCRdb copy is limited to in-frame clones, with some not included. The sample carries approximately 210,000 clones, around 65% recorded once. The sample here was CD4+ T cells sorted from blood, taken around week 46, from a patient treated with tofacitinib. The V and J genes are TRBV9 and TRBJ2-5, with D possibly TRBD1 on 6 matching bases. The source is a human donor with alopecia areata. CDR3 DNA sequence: TGTGCCAGCAGCGTCAGGGGAAGGGGAGAGACCCAGTACTTC. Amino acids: CASSVRGRGETQYF.